This TCR beta chain was obtained from a study of blood T cell repertoires in COVID-19. Turning to the study itself: Acute and convalescent COVID-19 samples came from the United States, Italy and Spain. From T cells, B-cell-depleted T cells, or PBMCs came the material, which was cDNA or gDNA.

CDR1 is MDHEN, CDR2 SYDVKM, per germline. The CDR3 has 14 amino acids. The V segment lost 4 bases and the J segment 6 bases; nucleotides outside the gene matches: 3. The table came from immunoSEQ multiplex PCR; TCRdb's copy has only in-frame clones and leaves some out. The sample carries about 39,000 clones, roughly 80% recorded once. This clone occurred a few times. The origin of this receptor is a man aged 55 to 69 in a cohort sampled during active COVID-19. The specimen was peripheral blood. V and J are TRBV28 and TRBJ1-5; 10 bases line up with TRBD1. The CDR3 bases are TGTGCCAGCAGTTGGGACAGGGGCGGTCAGCCCCAGCATTTT. As protein: CASSWDRGGQPQHF.